This T cell receptor (beta chain) came from a study of T-cell reconstitution after alpha-beta-depleted transplantation in children. As it was prepared, the TCRbeta library received unique molecular identifiers. Using its own MiXCR run on the PCR reads, TCRdb lists one record per CDR3 protein. Of 200,000 to 300,000 distinct CDR3 sequences listed, around 12% are singletons. With 0 bases clipped from V and 4 bases from J, the junction kept 3 bases outside the gene matches. The CDR3 contains 15 residues. The table lists this clonotype with many counts. The sequence was obtained from a human donor who donated a stem cell graft to a child with acute lymphoblastic leukemia. Sequencing was performed on PBMCs from the stem cell graft donor, taken from the stem cell graft. The V and J genes are TRBV12-3 or TRBV12-4 and TRBJ1-1; TRBD1 agrees at 9 bases. CDR3 in amino acids: CASSLAQGAGTEAFF. Here the CDR3 DNA reads TGTGCCAGCAGTTTAGCACAGGGGGCTGGCACTGAAGCTTTCTTT.